Below, 30 T cell receptor beta chains from the same sample are listed, as sequenced in a study of T cell responses to AZD1222 COVID-19 vaccine. Here immunoSEQ multiplex PCR was the method, and the copy in TCRdb shows in-frame clones only, minus some. This table holds 85,000 to 110,000 clones, roughly 91% found once. Here the sequenced sample was peripheral blood, taken on day 0 of AZD1222 vaccination. Every receptor here comes from an adult in good health.

In its sample, this clone was seen once. The chain combines TRBV5-1 with TRBJ2-7, with 7 bases that match TRBD1. CDR3 length equals 14 residues. J gave up 6 bases and V 0 bases, and 6 bases lay outside the gene matches. Germline V gene data show CDR1 as SGHRS and CDR2 as YFSETQ. This chain's CDR3 is CASSLVGGNAEQYF. Written as DNA, the CDR3 is TGCGCCAGCAGCTTGGTAGGGGGCAACGCCGAGCAGTACTTC.

V usage is TRBV7-8 and J usage is TRBJ1-6; 8 bases align to TRBD1. CDR3 length equals 14 residues. With 4 bases clipped from V and 7 bases from J, the junction kept 3 bases outside the gene matches. Germline assignment: CDR1 SGHVS and CDR2 FQNEAQ. The CDR3 region has the DNA TGTGCCAGCAGCTCGGGACAGGCGAATTCACCCCTCCACTTT. Amino acids: CASSSGQANSPLHF.

This clone was seen a few times. This rearrangement joins TRBV18 to TRBJ2-7; 16 bases match TRBD2. The CDR3 contains 19 residues. CDR1 KGHSH and CDR2 LQKENI come from the germline V gene. V lost 4 bases to trimming and J lost 3 bases; unmatched junction nucleotides: 12. In DNA form, the CDR3 reads TGTGCCAGCTCACAGGGACTAGCGGGAGGGCCCCAGCCTAGCTACGAGCAGTACTTC. This gives the protein CASSQGLAGGPQPSYEQYF.

The chain employs TRBV7-9 and TRBJ2-1; D is unresolved. V was pared by 2 bases and J by 8 bases, with 10 bases between. CDR1 SEHNR and CDR2 FQNEAQ come from the germline V gene (reference sequence). The CDR3 contains 13 residues. This CDR3 is CASSLSTTDEQFF. The CDR3, as DNA: TGTGCCAGCAGCTTATCTACAACCGATGAGCAGTTCTTC.

The chain couples TRBV21-1 to TRBJ1-5. TRBV21-1 has pseudogene status. The CDR3 length is 13 residues. The CDR3 DNA reads as TGTGCCAGCAGAAAAGAGGATGGACGGCCCCAGCATTTT. It encodes CASRKEDGRPQHF.

This chain links TRBV5-1 with TRBJ2-7; TRBD2 matches 7 bases. This CDR3 is built from 15 residues. CDR1 is SGHRS and CDR2 is YFSETQ in the germline V gene. V trimming: 4 bases; J trimming: 4 bases; junction bases outside the gene matches: 11. CDR3 in amino acids: CASSLTSDPRYEQYF. DNA of the CDR3: TGCGCCAGCAGCCTTACTAGCGACCCGCGGTACGAGCAGTACTTC.

The chain recombines TRBV5-1 with TRBJ2-7; 9 bases are a match to TRBD2. The CDR3 runs to 14 residues. With 4 bases clipped from V and 3 bases from J, the junction kept 5 bases outside the gene matches. The germline gives CDR1 SGHRS, CDR2 YFSETQ. The CDR3 here is CASSPSGRFYEQYF. The CDR3 DNA follows: TGCGCCAGCAGCCCCAGCGGGAGGTTCTACGAGCAGTACTTC.

The chain combines TRBV9 with TRBJ2-2, with D perhaps TRBD2 (6 bases). V was clipped by 5 bases and J by 6 bases, with 11 bases between them. Germline V gene data show CDR1 as SGDLS and CDR2 as YYNGEE. CDR3 length equals 13 residues. The CDR3 nucleotides read TGTGCCAGCAGTCTCTCGGGGGCCGGGGAGCTGTTTTTT. The encoded protein is CASSLSGAGELFF.

The chain uses TRBV28 and TRBJ1-1; 7 nucleotides align to TRBD1. V shed 6 bases and J 8 bases; nucleotides not matched to a gene: 12. The germline CDR1 and CDR2 sequences are MDHEN and SYDVKM. There are 14 residues in the CDR3. CDR3 coding DNA: TGTGCCAGCAGCCGCCGATCGGACAGGCCAGAAGCTTTCTTT. It encodes CASSRRSDRPEAFF.

The V call is TRBV11-3, the J call TRBJ2-3; D not resolved. Germline V lookup: CDR1 SGHNT, CDR2 YENEEA. The CDR3 spans 15 residues. V lost 4 bases and J 2 bases, leaving 13 bases between the germline ends. The CDR3 DNA reads as TGTGCCAGCAGCTCTTCACTTAGCCCCACAGATACGCAGTATTTT. It encodes CASSSSLSPTDTQYF. The full variable domain, with the rest looked up from reference TRBV11-3 and TRBJ2-3, is EAGVVQSPRYKIIEKKQPVAFWCNPISGHNTLYWYLQNLGQGPELLIRYENEEAVDDSQLPKDRFSAERLKGVDSTLKIQPAELGDSAVYLCASSSSLSPTDTQYFGPGTRLTVL.

The chain joins TRBV6-5 to TRBJ1-2; D uncertain. This CDR3 spans 14 amino acids. V shed 11 bases and J shed 1 base, with 17 bases lying between them. CDR1 and CDR2 from the germline V gene are MNHEY and SVGAGI. CDR3 nucleotide sequence: TGTGCCGCGGCTACAAACCCCCTTAACTATGGCTACACCTTC. Residues: CAAATNPLNYGYTF.

The V gene is TRBV19, the J gene TRBJ2-7, with 9 bases identical to TRBD1. V lost 4 bases and J lost 3; bases outside the gene matches: 7. From germline, CDR1 is LNHDA and CDR2 SQIVND (reference sequence). The CDR3 runs to 15 residues. The CDR3 protein is CASSKPGQGGYEQYF. The CDR3 DNA sequence: TGTGCCAGTAGTAAACCGGGACAGGGTGGCTACGAGCAGTACTTC.

The chain has TRBV19 and TRBJ1-2, with D tentatively TRBD1 (5 bases). Trimming removed 4 bases at V and 8 bases at J, with 17 bases between. Germline V gene lookup returns CDR1 LNHDA and CDR2 SQIVND (reference sequence). The length of the CDR3 is 14 residues. The CDR3 here is CASSTPPGTQGYTF. DNA for the CDR3: TGTGCCAGTAGTACTCCGCCCGGGACGCAAGGCTACACCTTC.

The chain links TRBV18 to TRBJ1-4; D uncertain. The germline V gene encodes CDR1 KGHSH and CDR2 LQKENI. Trimming took off 3 bases at V and 8 bases at J, with 10 bases between the two ends. The CDR3 totals 13 residues. The CDR3 region is CASSPGEREKLFF. CDR3 DNA sequence: TGTGCCAGCTCACCCGGGGAGAGGGAAAAACTGTTTTTT.

The rearrangement joins TRBV5-1 to TRBJ2-7; 11 bases are shared with TRBD1. Trimming took 7 bases from V and 6 from J; bases not matched to a gene: 9. This CDR3 region has 14 residues. Germline V gene data show CDR1 as SGHRS and CDR2 as YFSETQ. The CDR3 region has the DNA TGCGCCAGCCGCGATTCTGGGACAGGGGGCGAGCAGTACTTC. Residues: CASRDSGTGGEQYF.

This chain connects TRBV5-6 to TRBJ2-5; D uncertain. This CDR3 is 11 amino acids long. Germline loops: CDR1 SGHDT, CDR2 YYEEEE. V lost 1 base and J lost 3, with 1 base in between. The CDR3 here is CASSLKETQYF. CDR3 nucleotide sequence: TGTGCCAGCAGCTTGAAAGAGACCCAGTACTTC.

The V call is TRBV30, the J call TRBJ1-2, with 7 bases matching TRBD1. The CDR3 has 13 residues. V was pared by 3 bases and J by 7 bases, with 8 bases of the junction left unmatched. CDR1 GTSNPN and CDR2 SVGIG come from the germline V gene (reference sequence). In nucleotides, the CDR3 is TGTGCCTGGAGGGAGACAGGGAGCCCTGGCTACACCTTC. Residues: CAWRETGSPGYTF.

The J gene is TRBJ2-2, the V gene TRBV10-3; D perhaps matches TRBD2 (6 bases). Germline V gives CDR1 ENHRY, CDR2 SYGVKD. Trimming took 2 bases from V and 4 from J, leaving 11 bases between them. The CDR3 extends over 15 amino acids. CDR3 amino acids: CAISEPGTSTGELFF. CDR3 sequence (DNA): TGTGCCATCAGTGAGCCGGGGACTTCCACCGGGGAGCTGTTTTTT.

The rearrangement links TRBV14 to TRBJ2-1; possibly TRBD1 for D (6 bases). There are 14 residues in the CDR3. Per germline, CDR1 SGHDN and CDR2 FVKESK. The V end was cut by 3 bases, the J end by 9 bases, with 15 bases between. The CDR3 region has the DNA TGTGCCAGCAGCCATCAGACAGGCTCGGGTGAGCAGTTCTTC. Translation gives CASSHQTGSGEQFF.

The chain joins TRBV7-3 to TRBJ2-2; TRBD2 is a possible D gene (6 bases). CDR1 SGHTA and CDR2 FQGTGA come from the germline V gene. V was pared by 5 bases and J by 4 bases, with 11 bases between. The length of the CDR3 is 14 residues. CDR3 amino acids: CASSIGGSTGELFF. CDR3 in DNA: TGTGCCAGCAGCATAGGAGGGAGCACCGGGGAGCTGTTTTTT.

This sequence joins TRBV29-1 and TRBJ1-1; 7 bases match TRBD1. Germline V gene data show CDR1 as SQVTM and CDR2 as ANQGSEA. The CDR3 has 17 residues. V lost 5 bases and J lost 0; bases outside the gene matches: 15. The DNA of the CDR3 is TGCAGCGTTTCCGGACAGGCTGGGTTTAATGTGAACACTGAAGCTTTCTTT. This encodes CSVSGQAGFNVNTEAFF.

The chain carries TRBV9 and TRBJ2-7; D assignment may be TRBD1 or TRBD2 (5 bases each). V was pared by 3 bases and J by 0 bases, with 10 bases between. The CDR3 has 14 residues. Germline-derived CDR1 and CDR2 are SGDLS and YYNGEE. DNA for the CDR3: TGTGCCAGCAGCGAGGGACCTAACTCCTACGAGCAGTACTTC. Translating gives CASSEGPNSYEQYF.

This chain joins TRBV10-3 and TRBJ2-7; 7 positions agree with TRBD2. CDR3 length equals 16 residues. V lost 5 bases to trimming and J lost 5 bases; unmatched junction nucleotides: 15. Germline values: CDR1 ENHRY, CDR2 SYGVKD. CDR3: CAISPRGGGSVDEQYF. In DNA, the CDR3 is TGTGCCATCAGTCCCCGCGGAGGCGGGAGTGTCGACGAGCAGTACTTC.

J is TRBJ2-7 and V is TRBV27; 9 nucleotides agree with TRBD1. CDR3 length: 13 amino acids. Trimming at V came to 6 bases and at J to 5 bases, leaving 5 bases not matched to a gene. Germline CDR1 and CDR2: MNHEY and SMNVEV (reference sequence). The CDR3 region is CASSSQGAHEQYF. The CDR3 DNA is TGTGCCAGCAGCTCACAGGGGGCCCACGAGCAGTACTTC.

The genes are TRBV7-9 and TRBJ2-3; D is unresolved. The CDR3 covers 16 residues. Germline assignment: CDR1 SEHNR and CDR2 FQNEAQ (reference sequence). The germline V and J ends were trimmed by 5 bases and 0 bases, with 15 bases remaining between them. CDR3 in DNA: TGTGCCAGCAGCCCCCGAGGAGCTTCTAGCACAGATACGCAGTATTTT. Its protein product is CASSPRGASSTDTQYF.

The chain carries TRBV7-2 and TRBJ2-2; D perhaps matches TRBD2 (6 bases). Germline V CDR1 and CDR2: SGHTA, FQGNSA. The CDR3 is 16 residues long. V was clipped by 1 base and J by 4 bases, with 13 bases between them. The CDR3: CASSLEVASATGELFF. DNA of the CDR3: TGTGCCAGCAGCTTAGAAGTGGCTAGCGCCACCGGGGAGCTGTTTTTT.

This chain connects TRBV5-1 to TRBJ2-7; TRBD2 agrees at 10 bases. Looked up from germline, CDR1 is SGHRS and CDR2 is YFSETQ. The ends lost 0 bases at V and 4 bases at J; junction bases unmatched: 7. There are 16 residues in the CDR3. CDR3: CASSLAGLAGAYEQYF. The CDR3 DNA follows: TGCGCCAGCAGCTTGGCCGGGCTAGCGGGAGCTTACGAGCAGTACTTC.

The genes are TRBV6-5 and TRBJ1-1, with D hard to call. Trimming took off 6 bases at V and 2 bases at J, with 10 bases between the two ends. The CDR3 totals 13 residues. The germline V gene encodes CDR1 MNHEY and CDR2 SVGAGI. This chain's CDR3 is CASSPGLNTEAFF. In DNA, the CDR3 is TGTGCCAGCAGCCCGGGCCTAAACACTGAAGCTTTCTTT.

V usage is TRBV6-5 and J usage is TRBJ2-7; 12 bases are a match to TRBD1. V lost 2 bases to trimming and J lost 3 bases; unmatched junction nucleotides: 5. This CDR3 contains 16 residues. Looked up from germline, CDR1 is MNHEY and CDR2 is SVGAGI. Written as DNA, the CDR3 is TGTGCCAGCAGTTACGCCGGGACAGGGGGCGACTACGAGCAGTACTTC. Amino acid sequence: CASSYAGTGGDYEQYF.

This clone has just one count. The CDR3 loop is CASSLGTASSYGYTF. In DNA, the CDR3 is TGTGCCAGTAGTCTAGGGACGGCGTCCTCCTATGGCTACACCTTC. This chain joins TRBV19 and TRBJ1-2, with a possible D match to TRBD1 (5 bases). The germline V and J ends were trimmed by 5 bases and 4 bases, with 17 bases remaining between them. The CDR3 totals 15 residues. Germline V gene lookup returns CDR1 LNHDA and CDR2 SQIVND (reference sequence).